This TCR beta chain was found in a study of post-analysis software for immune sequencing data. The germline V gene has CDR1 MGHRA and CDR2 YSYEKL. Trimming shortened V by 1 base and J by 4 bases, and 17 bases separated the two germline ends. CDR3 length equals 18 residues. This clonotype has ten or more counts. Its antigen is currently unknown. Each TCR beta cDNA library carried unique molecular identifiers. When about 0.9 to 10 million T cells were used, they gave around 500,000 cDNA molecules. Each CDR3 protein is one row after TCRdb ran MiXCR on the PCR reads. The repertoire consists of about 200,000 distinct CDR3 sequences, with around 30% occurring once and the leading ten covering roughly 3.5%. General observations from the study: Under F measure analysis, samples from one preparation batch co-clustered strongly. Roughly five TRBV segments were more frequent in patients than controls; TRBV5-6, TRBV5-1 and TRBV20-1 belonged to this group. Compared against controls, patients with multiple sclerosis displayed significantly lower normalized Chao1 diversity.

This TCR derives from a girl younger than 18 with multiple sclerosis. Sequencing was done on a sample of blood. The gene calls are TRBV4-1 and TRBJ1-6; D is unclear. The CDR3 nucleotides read TGCGCCAGCAGCCAAGCCAGCGGCGGCCGGGGATATAATTCACCCCTCCACTTT. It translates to CASSQASGGRGYNSPLHF.